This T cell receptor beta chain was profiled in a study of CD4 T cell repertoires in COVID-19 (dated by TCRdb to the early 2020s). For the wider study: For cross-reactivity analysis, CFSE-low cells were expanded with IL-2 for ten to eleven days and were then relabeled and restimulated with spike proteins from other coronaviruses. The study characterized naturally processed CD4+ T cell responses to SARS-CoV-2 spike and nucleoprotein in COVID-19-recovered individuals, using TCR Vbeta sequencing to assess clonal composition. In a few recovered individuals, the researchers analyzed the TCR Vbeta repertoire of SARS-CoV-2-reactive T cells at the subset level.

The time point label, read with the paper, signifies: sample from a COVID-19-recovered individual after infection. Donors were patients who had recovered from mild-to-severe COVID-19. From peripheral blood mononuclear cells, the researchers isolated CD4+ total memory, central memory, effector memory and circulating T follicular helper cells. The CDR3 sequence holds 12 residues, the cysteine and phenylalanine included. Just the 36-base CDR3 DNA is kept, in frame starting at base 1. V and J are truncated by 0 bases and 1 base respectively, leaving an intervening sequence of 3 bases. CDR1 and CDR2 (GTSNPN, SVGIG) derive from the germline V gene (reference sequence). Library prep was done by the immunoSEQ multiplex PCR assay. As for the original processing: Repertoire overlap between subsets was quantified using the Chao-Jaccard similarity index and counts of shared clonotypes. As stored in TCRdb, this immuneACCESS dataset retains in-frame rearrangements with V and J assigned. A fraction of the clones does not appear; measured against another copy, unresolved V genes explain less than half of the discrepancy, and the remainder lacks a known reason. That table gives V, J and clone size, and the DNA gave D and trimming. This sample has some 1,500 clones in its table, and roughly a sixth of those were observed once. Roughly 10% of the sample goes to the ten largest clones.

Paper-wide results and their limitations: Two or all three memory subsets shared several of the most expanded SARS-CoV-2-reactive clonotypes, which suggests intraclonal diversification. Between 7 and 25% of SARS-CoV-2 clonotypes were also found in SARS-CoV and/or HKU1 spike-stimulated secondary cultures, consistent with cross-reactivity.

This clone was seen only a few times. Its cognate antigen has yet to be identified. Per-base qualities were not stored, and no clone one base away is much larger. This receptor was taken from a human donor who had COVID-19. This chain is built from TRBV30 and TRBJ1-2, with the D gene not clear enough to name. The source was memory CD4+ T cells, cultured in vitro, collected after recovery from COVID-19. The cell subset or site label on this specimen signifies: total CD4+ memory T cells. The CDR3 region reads CAWSVSNYGYTF. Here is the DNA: TGTGCCTGGAGTGTGAGTAACTATGGCTACACCTTC.